This TCR beta chain was observed in a study of control samples from healthy donors and cancer patients. CDR1 and CDR2 from the germline V gene are KGHSH and LQKENI. The V segment lost 3 bases and the J segment 0 bases; nucleotides outside the gene matches: 10. This CDR3 has 17 residues. Using immunoSEQ multiplex PCR, the repertoire was profiled, and TCRdb retains in-frame clones only, with some absent. The sample lists 110,000 to 150,000 clones; about nine tenths were seen once. Sequenced: blood. The chain combines TRBV18 with TRBJ1-1; 7 positions agree with TRBD1. This TCR came from a man under 40 in good health. This chain's CDR3 is CASSPGSGGFMNTEAFF. The DNA of the CDR3 is TGTGCCAGCTCACCTGGGTCAGGGGGGTTTATGAACACTGAAGCTTTCTTT.